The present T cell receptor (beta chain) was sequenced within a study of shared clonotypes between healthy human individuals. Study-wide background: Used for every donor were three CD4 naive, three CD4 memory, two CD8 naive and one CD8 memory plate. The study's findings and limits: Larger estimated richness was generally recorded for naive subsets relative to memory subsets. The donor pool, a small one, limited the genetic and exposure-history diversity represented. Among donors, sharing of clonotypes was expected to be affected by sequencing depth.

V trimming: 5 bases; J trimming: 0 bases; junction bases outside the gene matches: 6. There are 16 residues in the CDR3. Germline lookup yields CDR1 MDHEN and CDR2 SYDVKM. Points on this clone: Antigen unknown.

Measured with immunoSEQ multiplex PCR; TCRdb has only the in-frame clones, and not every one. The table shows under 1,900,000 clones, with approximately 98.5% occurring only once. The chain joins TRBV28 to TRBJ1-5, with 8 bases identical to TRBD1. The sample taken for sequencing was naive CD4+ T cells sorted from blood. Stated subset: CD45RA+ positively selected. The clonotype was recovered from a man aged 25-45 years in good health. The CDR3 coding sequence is TGTGCCAGCAGTAACTCCGGGACAGGTAGCAATCAGCCCCAGCATTTT. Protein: CASSNSGTGSNQPQHF.